The 21 T cell receptor beta chains presented below share a single source sample, sequenced in a study of T cells in tuberculosis. Sequenced by immunoSEQ multiplex PCR; TCRdb stores in-frame clones only, minus some. The repertoire holds about 59,000 clones, with 80% to 85% as singletons. Cells were sorted from thawed PBMC rested overnight and stained with GMM-loaded CD1B tetramer, viability dye and anti-CD3. CD1B tetramers were loaded with Rhodococcus equi-derived C32 glucose monomycolate. Sequenced input: CD1b-GMM tetramer-negative cells sorted from PBMCs. Every receptor here comes from an adult woman with latent tuberculosis.

The V call is TRBV7-9, the J call TRBJ2-5, with D maybe TRBD1 (5 bases). The V gene's germline CDR1 is SEHNR and CDR2 FQNEAQ (reference sequence). V lost 5 bases and J lost 3, with 19 bases in between. The CDR3 sequence is 16 residues long. DNA for the CDR3: TGTGCCAGCAGCCTCGACAGTTTCAACGGTAAAGAGACCCAGTACTTC. It translates to CASSLDSFNGKETQYF.

Only a few counts were recorded for this clone. The V and J genes are TRBV7-2 and TRBJ2-7; D is undetermined. Trimming cost V 4 bases and J 3 bases, with 10 bases left between them. Germline V gene sequence: CDR1 SGHTA, CDR2 FQGNSA. The CDR3 length is 13 residues. CDR3: CASSSVRGYEQYF. CDR3 in DNA: TGTGCCAGCAGCTCGGTGCGTGGCTACGAGCAGTACTTC.

The rearrangement links TRBV25-1 to TRBJ2-7; maybe TRBD1 (5 bases). Germline loops: CDR1 MGHDK, CDR2 SYGVNS. The CDR3 has 14 amino acids. V lost 6 bases and J lost 5, with 17 bases in between. The CDR3, as DNA: TGTGCCAGCAGCACGACAGAGGATACCCACGAGCAGTACTTC. Translation: CASSTTEDTHEQYF.

The rearrangement uses TRBV7-2 and TRBJ2-4; 9 nucleotides match TRBD1. Per germline, CDR1 SGHTA and CDR2 FQGNSA. V shed 4 bases and J 6 bases; nucleotides not matched to a gene: 7. The CDR3 is 15 amino acids. Here the CDR3 reads CASSSPQGAGNIQYF. In DNA, the CDR3 is TGTGCCAGCAGCTCACCACAGGGGGCGGGAAACATTCAGTACTTC. The full variable domain, completed using reference TRBV7-2 and TRBJ2-4, is GAGVSQSPSNKVTEKGKDVELRCDPISGHTALYWYRQSLGQGLEFLIYFQGNSAPDKSGLPSDRFSAERTGGSVSTLTIQRTQQEDSAVYLCASSSPQGAGNIQYFGAGTRLSVL.

The chain joins TRBV4-1 to TRBJ2-7; 13 bases map to TRBD2. Germline loops: CDR1 MGHRA, CDR2 YSYEKL. V lost 5 bases and J lost 5; bases outside the gene matches: 12. The CDR3 contains 17 residues. CDR3 DNA sequence: TGCGCCAGCAGCAGAGGGGGACTAGCGGGACTGGGAAACGAGCAGTACTTC. This sequence encodes CASSRGGLAGLGNEQYF.

This clone was recorded only once. The chain couples TRBV9 to TRBJ2-4; possibly TRBD1 for D (6 bases). V lost 4 bases, J lost 6 bases, and 11 bases lay in between. The germline CDR1 and CDR2 sequences are SGDLS and YYNGEE. This CDR3 spans 13 amino acids. The CDR3 region is CASSTEQGNIQYF. CDR3 bases: TGTGCCAGCAGCACGGAACAGGGAAACATTCAGTACTTC.

This rearrangement joins TRBV10-3 to TRBJ2-3; 10 bases fit TRBD2. V lost 10 bases, J lost 6 bases, and 13 bases stayed unmatched. Germline CDR1 ENHRY, CDR2 SYGVKD. The CDR3 covers 15 residues. The CDR3 region is CATGGPSGRVDTQYF. In nucleotides, the CDR3 is TGTGCCACGGGGGGCCCGAGCGGGAGGGTGGATACGCAGTATTTT.

In this sample, this clone turned up once. The chain couples TRBV18 to TRBJ2-5; 8 bases line up with TRBD1. The CDR3 sequence is 14 residues long. Unmatched junction bases numbered 4, after V lost 3 bases and J lost 4 bases. Germline V CDR1 and CDR2: KGHSH, LQKENI. CDR3 DNA: TGTGCCAGCTCACCGAACGGACAGGGAGAGACCCAGTACTTC. Protein sequence: CASSPNGQGETQYF.

This chain uses TRBV11-2 with TRBJ1-2; possible D gene TRBD1, 5 bases. Germline V CDR1 and CDR2: SGHAT, FQNNGV. Deletions cut 1 base from V and 4 bases from J, with 16 bases between. This CDR3 contains 16 residues. The CDR3 nucleotides read TGTGCCAGCAGCTTAGCTTTGAAACCCCAGGGCTATGGCTACACCTTC. Its translation: CASSLALKPQGYGYTF. Full variable domain (remainder filled in from reference TRBV11-2 and TRBJ1-2): EAGVAQSPRYKIIEKRQSVAFWCNPISGHATLYWYQQILGQGPKLLIQFQNNGVVDDSQLPKDRFSAERLKGVDSTLKIQPAKLEDSAVYLCASSLALKPQGYGYTFGSGTRLTVV.

The rearrangement joins TRBV4-2 to TRBJ2-3, with D perhaps matching TRBD2 (7 bases). This CDR3 has 15 residues. Trimming removed 4 bases at V and 6 bases at J, with 17 bases between. Germline CDR1 reads LGHNA; CDR2 reads YNFKEQ. CDR3 nucleotides: TGTGCCAGCAGCCCGAGGAGGGGGGGAAAGGATACGCAGTATTTT. Protein sequence: CASSPRRGGKDTQYF.

The V gene is TRBV11-3, the J gene TRBJ2-5, with 8 nucleotides matching TRBD1. CDR3 length: 16 amino acids. The V segment lost 4 bases and the J segment 7 bases; nucleotides outside the gene matches: 14. Per germline, CDR1 SGHNT and CDR2 YENEEA. The CDR3 loop is CASSSRFRADRGTQYF. CDR3 nucleotides: TGTGCCAGCAGCTCCCGGTTCAGAGCCGACAGGGGGACCCAGTACTTC.

The V gene is TRBV9, the J gene TRBJ1-1; no firm D call. CDR3 size: 14 residues. The germline gives CDR1 SGDLS, CDR2 YYNGEE. V gave up 0 bases and J gave up 4 bases, with 10 bases separating them. This CDR3 is CASSVAVSRTEAFF. CDR3 coding DNA: TGTGCCAGCAGCGTAGCCGTATCGCGCACTGAAGCTTTCTTT.

The rearrangement joins TRBV30 to TRBJ1-4, with 10 bases that match TRBD1. Germline trimming cut 2 bases from V and 3 bases from J; bases unmatched to any gene: 9. There are 17 residues in the CDR3. Germline CDR1 reads GTSNPN; CDR2 reads SVGIG (reference sequence). The CDR3 region has the DNA TGTGCCTGGAGTCCATCGGGACAGGGGTTGGCTAATGAAAAACTGTTTTTT. Its translation: CAWSPSGQGLANEKLFF.

The chain carries TRBV29-1 and TRBJ2-3; TRBD2 agrees at 8 bases. The germline CDR1 and CDR2 sequences are SQVTM and ANQGSEA. CDR3 length: 13 residues. V lost 3 bases and J lost 2; bases outside the gene matches: 1. CDR3 in DNA: TGCAGCGTTGATAGCGGGACCACAGATACGCAGTATTTT. This translates into CSVDSGTTDTQYF.

This clone appeared once. The chain has TRBV4-1 and TRBJ2-7; 7 bases match TRBD1. CDR1 is MGHRA, CDR2 YSYEKL, per germline. The CDR3 loop spans 15 amino acids. V was clipped by 3 bases and J by 4 bases; unmatched bases: 9. The CDR3 region is CASSHRQGEVYEQYF. The CDR3 DNA follows: TGCGCCAGCAGCCACAGACAGGGAGAGGTGTACGAGCAGTACTTC.

V and J are TRBV20-1 and TRBJ2-5, with D perhaps TRBD1 (6 bases). The CDR3 runs to 11 residues. The germline gives CDR1 DFQATT, CDR2 SNEGSKA (reference sequence). V was trimmed by 7 bases and J by 7 bases, leaving 13 bases between them. The CDR3 sequence: CSVHRVATQYF. The CDR3 DNA sequence: TGCAGTGTTCACAGGGTAGCGACCCAGTACTTC.

V usage is TRBV6-1 and J usage is TRBJ1-3; 8 bases match TRBD1. The J segment lost 1 base and the V segment lost 6 bases, leaving 5 bases of the junction unmatched. There are 15 residues in the CDR3. In germline, CDR1 is MNHNS, CDR2 SASEGT. DNA of the CDR3: TGTGCCAGCAGCCTAGACAGGGGATCTGGAAACACCATATATTTT. Protein: CASSLDRGSGNTIYF.

The rearrangement links TRBV12-2 to TRBJ1-2; the table assigns TRBD1, which was not confirmed against the DNA. TRBV12-2 is termed a pseudogene. The CDR3 spans 14 residues. CDR3 region: CASRLGTTNYGYTF. In nucleotides, the CDR3 is TGTGCAAGTCGCTTAGGGACAACTAACTATGGCTACACCTTC.

V and J are TRBV12-5 and TRBJ2-7; tentatively, D is TRBD1 (7 bases). Per germline, CDR1 LGHNT and CDR2 FRNRAP. Trimming shortened V by 1 base and J by 8 bases, and 21 bases separated the two germline ends. The CDR3 spans 16 residues. Written as DNA, the CDR3 is TGTGCTAGTGGTTTGGCGGGCCAGCCAGGGGGGAGCAAGCAGTACTTC. It is translated as CASGLAGQPGGSKQYF.

The rearrangement joins TRBV4-2 to TRBJ2-6; maybe TRBD2 (6 bases). This CDR3 is 17 amino acids long. CDR1 LGHNA and CDR2 YNFKEQ come from the germline V gene. The V end was cut by 4 bases, the J end by 1 base, with 14 bases between. Here the CDR3 reads CASSPGTEVSGANVLTF. The CDR3 DNA sequence: TGTGCCAGCAGCCCAGGGACTGAGGTATCTGGGGCCAACGTCCTGACTTTC.

CDR3: CASSFYQGARGEKLFF. The CDR3 DNA reads as TGTGCCAGCAGTTTCTATCAGGGGGCCCGTGGTGAAAAACTGTTTTTT. The chain is built from TRBV28 and TRBJ1-4, with TRBD1 identical over 8 bases. V shed 3 bases and J 7 bases; nucleotides not matched to a gene: 10. Germline V gives CDR1 MDHEN, CDR2 SYDVKM. The CDR3 contains 16 residues.